The 2 T cell receptor beta chains below come from one sample, sequenced in a study of cytomegalovirus exposure and HLA in healthy donors (dated by TCRdb to 2015 to 2018). Library method: the immunoSEQ multiplex PCR assay. The multiplex PCR relied on a mix of 60 forward primers for TCR Vbeta segments and 13 reverse primers for TCR Jbeta segments. TCRdb re-hosts the immuneACCESS table, in-frame sequences only. Its copies lack some clones; in the studies checked, an unresolved V gene accounts for under half of them, and the cause for the rest is not known. Present in this sample are about 110,000 clones, roughly 80% of which were seen just once. Clones ranked in the top ten supply around 6.9% of the sample. Sequencing was performed on PBMCs. These receptor sequences come from a man aged 25 to 45 in good health and CMV-seropositive.

This clone was detected a few times. The chain links TRBV7-2 to TRBJ1-5; the D gene is possibly TRBD1 (6 bases). Per the germline V gene, CDR1 is SGHTA and CDR2 is FQGNSA. Trimming took off 4 bases at V and 4 bases at J, with 8 bases between the two ends. The length of the CDR3 is 13 residues. Here the CDR3 DNA reads TGTGCCAGCAGCTATAGGGGGAATCAGCCCCAGCATTTT. Residues: CASSYRGNQPQHF.

This clone was observed a single time. This sequence joins TRBV6-5 and TRBJ2-7; no clear D. The CDR3 loop spans 13 amino acids. Per the germline V gene, CDR1 is MNHEY and CDR2 is SVGAGI. The V end was cut by 2 bases, the J end by 6 bases, with 11 bases between. CDR3 sequence: CASSYGPQSEQYF. The CDR3 DNA reads TGTGCCAGCAGTTACGGGCCCCAATCCGAGCAGTACTTC.